The entry below gives a single T cell receptor (beta chain) sequence along with its context. This sample was taken from a study of T-cell reconstitution after alpha-beta-depleted transplantation in children. CDR1 and CDR2 from the germline V gene are SGHVS and FNYEAQ. CDR3 length: 15 amino acids. Between the trimmed V and J ends, which lost 4 bases and 0 bases, there was a span of 7 bases. TCRbeta library construction was performed incorporating unique molecular identifiers. TCRdb independently ran MiXCR on the PCR reads; one entry per CDR3 protein. The sample holds 400,000 to 500,000 distinct CDR3 sequences, 11% seen once.

This TCR derives from a human donor who donated a stem cell graft to a child with acute myeloid leukemia. The sample consisted of PBMCs from the stem cell graft donor, taken from the stem cell graft. V and J are TRBV7-6 and TRBJ2-6; D is unclear. Here the CDR3 reads CASSSARSGANVLTF. CDR3 bases: TGTGCCAGCAGCTCGGCACGCTCTGGGGCCAACGTCCTGACTTTC.